The 7 T cell receptor beta chains listed next were all sequenced from one sample in a study of shared clonotypes between healthy human individuals. Measured with immunoSEQ multiplex PCR; TCRdb has only the in-frame clones, and not every one. Here the sample spans approximately 700,000 clones, more than 70% being singletons. The material sequenced was memory CD4+ T cells sorted from blood. Subset here: CD45RA-negative fraction. The receptors stem from a woman in her thirties in good health.

The rearrangement uses TRBV7-9 and TRBJ2-3; tentative D call: TRBD2 (6 bases). Germline values: CDR1 SEHNR, CDR2 FQNEAQ (reference sequence). V lost 1 base to trimming and J lost 1 base, with 15 bases between them. The CDR3 runs 17 residues. The CDR3 DNA is TGTGCCAGCAGCTTAGGGAGGGACTCGGCGGGCACAGATACGCAGTATTTT. It encodes CASSLGRDSAGTDTQYF.

This clone came up many times. The V and J genes are TRBV6-5 and TRBJ2-1, with 7 bases that match TRBD1. Germline values: CDR1 MNHEY, CDR2 SVGAGI. The CDR3 has 15 residues. Trimming cost V 6 bases and J 0 bases; bases outside gene matches: 5. The CDR3, as DNA: TGTGCCAGCAGCGGACAGGCGAGCTCCTACAATGAGCAGTTCTTC. Its protein product is CASSGQASSYNEQFF.

The chain recombines TRBV19 with TRBJ2-5, with 7 positions matching TRBD2. CDR3 length: 13 residues. The trim removed 3 bases at V and 5 bases at J, leaving 3 bases unmatched. From germline, CDR1 is LNHDA and CDR2 SQIVND (reference sequence). The CDR3 region has the DNA TGTGCCAGTAGTATGACCGGGAGGGAGACCCAGTACTTC. Encoded protein: CASSMTGRETQYF.

The chain carries TRBV30 and TRBJ1-2; D may be TRBD1 (5 bases). Germline values: CDR1 GTSNPN, CDR2 SVGIG (reference sequence). Trimming pared 5 bases from V and 0 bases from J, leaving 13 bases between. The length of the CDR3 is 14 residues. The CDR3 is CAWYRGVSNYGYTF. In nucleotides, the CDR3 is TGTGCCTGGTATCGAGGGGTTTCTAACTATGGCTACACCTTC.

This clone was picked up a small number of times. The rearrangement links TRBV28 to TRBJ1-1, with D unclear. V lost 5 bases and J lost 11, with 12 bases in between. Germline loops: CDR1 MDHEN, CDR2 SYDVKM. This CDR3 comprises 11 residues. CDR3 residues: CASSLGLWAFF. CDR3 bases: TGTGCCAGCAGTCTGGGCCTCTGGGCTTTCTTT.

J is TRBJ1-5 and V is TRBV6-1; possibly TRBD1 for D (5 bases). Germline V gene lookup returns CDR1 MNHNS and CDR2 SASEGT. Deletions cut 9 bases from V and 4 bases from J, with 13 bases between. This CDR3 contains 13 residues. CDR3 sequence reads: CASQGSGNQPQHF. The CDR3, as DNA: TGTGCCAGTCAGGGATCGGGGAATCAGCCCCAGCATTTT.

The chain has TRBV27 and TRBJ2-3; 7 bases align to TRBD2. Germline values: CDR1 MNHEY, CDR2 SMNVEV (reference sequence). V lost 4 bases and J lost 3; bases outside the gene matches: 7. The CDR3 loop spans 15 amino acids. The CDR3: CASSWRAGVTDTQYF. In DNA form, the CDR3 reads TGTGCCAGCAGTTGGAGGGCGGGAGTAACAGATACGCAGTATTTT.